This T cell receptor beta chain was sequenced in a study of shared clonotypes between healthy human individuals. General study points: Blood was the sole source, and tissue repertoires probably differ. Among several donors, roughly 5% of naive CD4 clonotypes were found in common.

Here immunoSEQ multiplex PCR was the method, and the copy in TCRdb shows in-frame clones only, minus some. The repertoire consists of 2 million to 3 million clones, with over 85% occurring once and the leading ten covering approximately 0.37%. V lost 0 bases, J lost 5 bases, and 12 bases lay in between. The CDR3 covers 14 residues. Germline-derived CDR1 and CDR2 are SGHDT and YYEEEE. Comment on this clone: Its matching antigen is unknown.

The clonotype originates from a young man in good health. Some clones in this sample may be carry-over from other donors' samples. Sequencing was carried out using naive CD4+ T cells from PBMCs. Regarding subset: CD45RA+ positively selected. The V call is TRBV5-6, the J call TRBJ2-7; TRBD2 is a possible D gene (6 bases). CDR3 sequence reads: CASSLGLEDHEQYF. CDR3 DNA: TGTGCCAGCAGCTTGGGACTAGAGGACCACGAGCAGTACTTC.